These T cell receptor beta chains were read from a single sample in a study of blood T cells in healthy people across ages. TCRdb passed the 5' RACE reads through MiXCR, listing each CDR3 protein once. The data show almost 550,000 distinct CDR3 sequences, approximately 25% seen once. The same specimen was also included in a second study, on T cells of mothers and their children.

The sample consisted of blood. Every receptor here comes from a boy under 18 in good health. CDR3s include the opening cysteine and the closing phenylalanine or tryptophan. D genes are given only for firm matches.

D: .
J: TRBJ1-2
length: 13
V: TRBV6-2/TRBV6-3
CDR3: CASSYSPVPSNTF

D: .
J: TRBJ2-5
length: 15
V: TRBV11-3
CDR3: CASSTSDRFQETQYF

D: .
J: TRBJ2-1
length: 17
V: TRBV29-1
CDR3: CSVEPVVQGFAYNEQFF

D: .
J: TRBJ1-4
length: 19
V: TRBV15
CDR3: CATSGVWNKDQQPLEKLFF

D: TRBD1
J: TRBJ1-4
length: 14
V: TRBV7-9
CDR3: CASSHDRGEEKLFF

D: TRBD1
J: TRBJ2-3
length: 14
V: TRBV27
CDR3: CASSGITGVDTQYF

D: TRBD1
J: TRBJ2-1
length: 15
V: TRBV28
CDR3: CASSVTGTGWYEQFF

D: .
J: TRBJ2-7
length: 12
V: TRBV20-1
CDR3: CSANNYFYEQYF

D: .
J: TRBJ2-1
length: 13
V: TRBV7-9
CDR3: CASSLALDNEQFF

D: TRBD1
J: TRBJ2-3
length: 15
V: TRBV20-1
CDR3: CSASLGGSGTDTQYF

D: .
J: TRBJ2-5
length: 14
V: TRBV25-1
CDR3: CASSEIPGEETQYF

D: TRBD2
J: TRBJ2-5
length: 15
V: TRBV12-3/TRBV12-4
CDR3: CASSPREGSGETQYF

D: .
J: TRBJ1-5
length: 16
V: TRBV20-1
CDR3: CSARDRRGGSNQPQHF

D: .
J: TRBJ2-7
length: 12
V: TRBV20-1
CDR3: CSARDPFYEQYF

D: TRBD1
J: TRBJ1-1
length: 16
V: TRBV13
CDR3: CASSLAPGGWDTEAFF

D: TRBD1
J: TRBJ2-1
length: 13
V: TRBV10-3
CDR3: CAIKGQVDNEQFF

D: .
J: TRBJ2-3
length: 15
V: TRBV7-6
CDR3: CASSSDLVGADTQYF

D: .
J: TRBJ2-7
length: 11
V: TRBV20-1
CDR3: CSAFLPYEQYF

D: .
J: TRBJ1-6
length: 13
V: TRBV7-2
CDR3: CASSLLDSSPLHF

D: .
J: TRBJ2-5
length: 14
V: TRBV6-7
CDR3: CASSYGVIRETQYF

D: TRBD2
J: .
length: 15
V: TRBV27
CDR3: CASSYGTPGGYEQFF

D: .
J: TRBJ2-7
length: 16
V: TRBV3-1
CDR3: CASSRYRDPVVAEQYF

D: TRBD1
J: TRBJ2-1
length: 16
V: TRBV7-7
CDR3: CASSLAPGTGTNEQLF

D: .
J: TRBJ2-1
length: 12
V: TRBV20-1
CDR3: CSATPGHNEQFF

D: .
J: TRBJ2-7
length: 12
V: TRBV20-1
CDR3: CSARGGDYEQYF

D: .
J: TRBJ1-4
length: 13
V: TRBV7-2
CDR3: CASSLYRNEKLFF

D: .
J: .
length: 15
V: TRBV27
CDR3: CASSWAPGGDNEQFF

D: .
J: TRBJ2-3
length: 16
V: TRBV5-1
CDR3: CASSLALDGFTDTQYF

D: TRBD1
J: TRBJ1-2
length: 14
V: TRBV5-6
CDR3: CASSRDRGAEGYTF

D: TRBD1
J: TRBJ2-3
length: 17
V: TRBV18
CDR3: CASSARSGTGRTDTQYF

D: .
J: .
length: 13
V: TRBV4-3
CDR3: CASSQELRQPQYF

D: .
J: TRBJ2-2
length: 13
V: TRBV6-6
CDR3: CASSWTDTGELFF

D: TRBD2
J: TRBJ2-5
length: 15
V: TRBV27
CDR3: CASRRLAGFQETQYF

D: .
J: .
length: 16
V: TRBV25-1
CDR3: CASSETLPQGGETQYF

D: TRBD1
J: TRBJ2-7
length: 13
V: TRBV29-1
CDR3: CSVDRGQGYEQYF

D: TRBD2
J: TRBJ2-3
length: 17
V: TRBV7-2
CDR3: CASSLGTSGGLWDTQYF

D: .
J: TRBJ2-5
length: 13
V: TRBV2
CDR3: CASSATWALTQYF

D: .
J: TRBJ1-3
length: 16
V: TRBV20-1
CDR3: CSARVASQGSGNTIYF

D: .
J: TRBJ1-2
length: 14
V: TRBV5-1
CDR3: CASSLEQGGGGYTF

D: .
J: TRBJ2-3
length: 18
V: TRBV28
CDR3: CASSNVTWASEGTDTQYF

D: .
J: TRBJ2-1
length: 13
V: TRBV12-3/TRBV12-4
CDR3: CASSLPVGNEQFF

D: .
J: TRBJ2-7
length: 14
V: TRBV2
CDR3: CASSLGSPNYEQYF

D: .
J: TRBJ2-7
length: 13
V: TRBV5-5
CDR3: CASSLGQVYEQYF

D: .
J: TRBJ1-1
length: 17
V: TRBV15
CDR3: CATSRVSGSRLDTEAFF

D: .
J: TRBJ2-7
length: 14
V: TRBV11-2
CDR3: CASSRFQSSYEQHF

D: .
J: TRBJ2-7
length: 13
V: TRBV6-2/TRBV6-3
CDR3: CASSYSERAEQYF

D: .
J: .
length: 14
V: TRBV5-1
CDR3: CASSLTGAGNEQFF

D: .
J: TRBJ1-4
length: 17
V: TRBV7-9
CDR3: CASSLGWAGDTNEKLFF

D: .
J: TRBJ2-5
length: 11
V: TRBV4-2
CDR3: CASRDRETQYF

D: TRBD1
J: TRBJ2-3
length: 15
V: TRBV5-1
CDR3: CASSGTGGPTDTQYF

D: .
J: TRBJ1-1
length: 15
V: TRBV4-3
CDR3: CASSQLSYSNTEAFF

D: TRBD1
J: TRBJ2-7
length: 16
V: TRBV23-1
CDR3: CASSQSRAGGSGEQYF

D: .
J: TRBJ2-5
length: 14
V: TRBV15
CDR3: CATSRDRGTETQYF

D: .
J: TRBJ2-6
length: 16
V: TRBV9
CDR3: CASSRQIGSGANVLTF

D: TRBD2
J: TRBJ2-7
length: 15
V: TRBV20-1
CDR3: CSARGGLAGGREQYF

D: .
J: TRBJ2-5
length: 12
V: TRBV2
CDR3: CASSDPPETQYF

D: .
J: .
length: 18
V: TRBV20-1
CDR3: CSARASLTGRIPSFEQFF

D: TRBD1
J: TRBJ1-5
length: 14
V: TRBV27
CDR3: CASSSGQGRQPQHF

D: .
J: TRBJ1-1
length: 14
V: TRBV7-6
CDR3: CASSFSEGDTEAFF